Here is one TCR beta chain with its context. Its matching antigen is unknown. V lost 0 bases and J lost 5, with 8 bases in between. The CDR3 sequence is 15 residues long. Germline V lookup: CDR1 MNHEY, CDR2 SVGAGI. The data stem from a study of cytomegalovirus exposure and HLA in healthy donors. Background on the study: From donors who were HLA-typed, an early data release held around 80 million unique TCRs. Study findings and constraints: In most subjects, TCR beta sequences reportedly gave accurate predictions of HLA-A and HLA-B alleles.

As for the donors, each was a healthy bone marrow donor. PCR employed 60 Vbeta and 13 Jbeta primers. TCRdb keeps only in-frame clones here, not all; method: immunoSEQ multiplex PCR. The profile covers about 110,000 clones, with over 75% appearing a single time and 3% to 4% taken by the ten largest. Sequenced material: PBMCs. This receptor was identified in a man aged 60 to 75 in good health and CMV-seronegative. The chain is built from TRBV6-5 and TRBJ1-6; possible D gene TRBD1, 6 bases. CDR3 coding DNA: TGTGCCAGCAGTTACTCAAACAGGGATAATTCACCCCTCCACTTT. It yields the protein CASSYSNRDNSPLHF.